This is a list of T cell receptor beta chains from one sample in a study of PD-L1 blockade in urothelial cancer. TCRdb keeps only in-frame clones here, not all; method: immunoSEQ multiplex PCR. In the table there are around 40,000 clones, approximately 82% of which are singletons. The sequencing here drew on PBMCs, taken around atezolizumab (anti-PD-L1) treatment. These receptors all stem from a man between 60 and 70 years old with urothelial cancer. CDR3s include the opening cysteine and the closing phenylalanine or tryptophan. Fields, in order: CDR3 protein, CDR3 DNA, V gene, J gene, clone size, D gene. A D gene is named only where the DNA matches it firmly. Clone size is given for some rows only: seen once, a few or many times, or a class if the clone is expanded.

CDR3 protein: CASSTLTDFHSGNTIYF; CDR3 DNA: TGTGCCAGCAGCACCTTGACAGACTTCCACTCTGGAAACACCATATATTTT; V gene: TRBV5-4; J gene: TRBJ1-3; clone size: .; D gene: .
CDR3 protein: CASSQQGGNQPQHF; CDR3 DNA: TGCGCCAGCAGCCAACAGGGTGGCAATCAGCCCCAGCATTTT; V gene: TRBV4-1; J gene: TRBJ1-5; clone size: .; D gene: .
CDR3 protein: CASSPSGSSYNEQFF; CDR3 DNA: TGTGCCAGCAGCCCTAGCGGGAGCTCCTACAATGAGCAGTTCTTC; V gene: TRBV7-2; J gene: TRBJ2-1; clone size: once; D gene: TRBD2
CDR3 protein: CASTPEVSGNTIYF; CDR3 DNA: TGTGCCAGCACTCCGGAGGTCTCGGGAAACACCATATATTTT; V gene: TRBV6-6; J gene: TRBJ1-3; clone size: few; D gene: .
CDR3 protein: CASSWGDTGELFF; CDR3 DNA: TGTGCCAGCAGCTGGGGGGATACCGGGGAGCTGTTTTTT; V gene: TRBV5-6; J gene: TRBJ2-2; clone size: once; D gene: .
CDR3 protein: CASSPRTGSHQPQHF; CDR3 DNA: TGTGCCAGTAGTCCGCGGACAGGGTCCCATCAGCCCCAGCATTTT; V gene: TRBV19; J gene: TRBJ1-5; clone size: .; D gene: TRBD1
CDR3 protein: CASSLGATALTDTQYF; CDR3 DNA: TGCGCCAGCAGCTTGGGGGCGACAGCGCTCACAGATACGCAGTATTTT; V gene: TRBV5-1; J gene: TRBJ2-3; clone size: .; D gene: .
CDR3 protein: CASSVLAGGWNTGELFF; CDR3 DNA: TGTGCCAGCAGCGTATTAGCGGGAGGGTGGAACACCGGGGAGCTGTTTTTT; V gene: TRBV9; J gene: TRBJ2-2; clone size: few; D gene: TRBD2
CDR3 protein: CASSPRTGSYEQYF; CDR3 DNA: TGTGCCAGCAGTCCCAGGACAGGCTCCTACGAGCAGTACTTC; V gene: TRBV27; J gene: TRBJ2-7; clone size: .; D gene: TRBD1
CDR3 protein: CASSQAPGLEETQYF; CDR3 DNA: TGCGCCAGCAGCCAAGCCCCGGGACTAGAAGAGACCCAGTACTTC; V gene: TRBV4-1; J gene: TRBJ2-5; clone size: .; D gene: TRBD2
CDR3 protein: CASRRTGGSNEQYF; CDR3 DNA: TGCGCCAGCAGACGGACAGGGGGTTCTAACGAGCAGTACTTC; V gene: TRBV23-1; J gene: TRBJ2-7; clone size: once; D gene: TRBD1
CDR3 protein: CASSSGQGTDTQYF; CDR3 DNA: TGTGCCAGCAGCTCCGGACAGGGGACAGATACGCAGTATTTT; V gene: TRBV7-9; J gene: TRBJ2-3; clone size: .; D gene: TRBD1
CDR3 protein: CASSDRDYGYTF; CDR3 DNA: TGCGCCAGCAGTGACAGGGACTATGGCTACACCTTC; V gene: TRBV10-1; J gene: TRBJ1-2; clone size: few; D gene: .
CDR3 protein: CASSPSPGTSGGPADTQYF; CDR3 DNA: TGTGCCAGCTCACCTAGTCCCGGGACTAGCGGGGGCCCCGCAGATACGCAGTATTTT; V gene: TRBV18; J gene: TRBJ2-3; clone size: .; D gene: TRBD2
CDR3 protein: CASRRGGLNTGELFF; CDR3 DNA: TGCGCCAGCAGGAGGGGGGGCCTGAACACCGGGGAGCTGTTTTTT; V gene: TRBV5-1; J gene: TRBJ2-2; clone size: .; D gene: .
CDR3 protein: CASSPSLSVYEQYF; CDR3 DNA: TGTGCCAGCAGCCCCTCTCTTTCCGTATACGAGCAGTACTTC; V gene: TRBV21-1; J gene: TRBJ2-7; clone size: .; D gene: .
CDR3 protein: CASSLSLGAGELFF; CDR3 DNA: TGTGCCAGCAGCTTATCCCTAGGGGCCGGGGAGCTGTTTTTT; V gene: TRBV7-9; J gene: TRBJ2-2; clone size: .; D gene: .
CDR3 protein: CASRSDTNTGELFF; CDR3 DNA: TGTGCCAGTAGGTCAGATACGAACACCGGGGAGCTGTTTTTT; V gene: TRBV19; J gene: TRBJ2-2; clone size: .; D gene: .
CDR3 protein: CASSLRRTSGSGDTQYF; CDR3 DNA: TGTGCCAGCAGTTTAAGAAGGACTAGCGGGAGTGGAGATACGCAGTATTTT; V gene: TRBV27; J gene: TRBJ2-3; clone size: .; D gene: TRBD2
CDR3 protein: CASSSTGGGNTIYF; CDR3 DNA: TGTGCCAGCAGCTCGACAGGGGGGGGAAACACCATATATTTT; V gene: TRBV7-8; J gene: TRBJ1-3; clone size: .; D gene: TRBD1
CDR3 protein: CASSPPTGSDQPQHF; CDR3 DNA: TGTGCCAGCAGTCCCCCAACAGGTTCAGATCAGCCCCAGCATTTT; V gene: TRBV6-1; J gene: TRBJ1-5; clone size: once; D gene: .
CDR3 protein: CASSRGGASSGNTIYF; CDR3 DNA: TGTGCCAGTAGTAGAGGGGGTGCATCATCTGGAAACACCATATATTTT; V gene: TRBV19; J gene: TRBJ1-3; clone size: .; D gene: .
CDR3 protein: CSVDGDSPYEQYF; CDR3 DNA: TGCAGCGTTGACGGGGACAGTCCCTACGAGCAGTACTTC; V gene: TRBV29-1; J gene: TRBJ2-7; clone size: .; D gene: TRBD1
CDR3 protein: CASSYQGQGSYEQYF; CDR3 DNA: TGTGCCAGCAGTTACCAGGGACAGGGATCCTACGAGCAGTACTTC; V gene: TRBV6-5; J gene: TRBJ2-7; clone size: .; D gene: TRBD1
CDR3 protein: CASSSTGGWTEAFF; CDR3 DNA: TGTGCCAGCAGTTCGACAGGGGGGTGGACTGAAGCTTTCTTT; V gene: TRBV28; J gene: TRBJ1-1; clone size: .; D gene: TRBD1
CDR3 protein: CASSTDRGYLNEQYF; CDR3 DNA: TGTGCCAGCAGTACCGACAGGGGGTATCTTAACGAGCAGTACTTC; V gene: TRBV28; J gene: TRBJ2-7; clone size: .; D gene: TRBD1
CDR3 protein: CASSEYVNQPQHF; CDR3 DNA: TGTGCCAGCAGTGAATATGTCAATCAGCCCCAGCATTTT; V gene: TRBV6-4; J gene: TRBJ1-5; clone size: .; D gene: .
CDR3 protein: CASSYSGTQYNEQFF; CDR3 DNA: TGTGCCAGCAGTTACTCCGGGACTCAGTACAATGAGCAGTTCTTC; V gene: TRBV6-6; J gene: TRBJ2-1; clone size: .; D gene: .
CDR3 protein: CASSIRTGVIYEQYF; CDR3 DNA: TGTGCCAGCAGCATTCGGACAGGGGTGATCTACGAGCAGTACTTC; V gene: TRBV5-6; J gene: TRBJ2-7; clone size: .; D gene: TRBD1
CDR3 protein: CASSDGDRSYNSPLHF; CDR3 DNA: TGTGCCAGCAGTGACGGCGACAGATCTTATAATTCACCCCTCCACTTT; V gene: TRBV2; J gene: TRBJ1-6; clone size: .; D gene: .
CDR3 protein: CASSQELTAIGDTGELFF; CDR3 DNA: TGCGCCAGTAGCCAAGAGTTGACCGCTATCGGGGACACCGGGGAGCTGTTTTTT; V gene: TRBV4-3; J gene: TRBJ2-2; clone size: .; D gene: .
CDR3 protein: CASSPRRGLNTEAFF; CDR3 DNA: TGTGCCAGCTCACCACGGAGGGGGCTGAACACTGAAGCTTTCTTT; V gene: TRBV18; J gene: TRBJ1-1; clone size: .; D gene: TRBD1
CDR3 protein: CASSSTGTAVEQYF; CDR3 DNA: TGTGCCAGCAGTTCCACAGGGACCGCCGTCGAGCAGTACTTC; V gene: TRBV28; J gene: TRBJ2-7; clone size: .; D gene: .
CDR3 protein: CASSFQGLLSYEQYF; CDR3 DNA: TGTGCCAGCAGTTTCCAGGGGCTCCTCTCCTACGAGCAGTACTTC; V gene: TRBV28; J gene: TRBJ2-7; clone size: .; D gene: .
CDR3 protein: CASQRGFDEKLFF; CDR3 DNA: TGCGCCAGCCAGCGGGGGTTCGATGAAAAACTGTTTTTT; V gene: TRBV5-1; J gene: TRBJ1-4; clone size: .; D gene: .
CDR3 protein: CASSQEAGAGGNTIYF; CDR3 DNA: TGTGCCAGCAGCCAAGAAGCCGGAGCGGGCGGAAACACCATATATTTT; V gene: TRBV4-2; J gene: TRBJ1-3; clone size: .; D gene: .
CDR3 protein: CAISESTVGGSGRRETQYF; CDR3 DNA: TGTGCCATCAGTGAGTCGACTGTCGGCGGAAGCGGGAGGCGAGAGACCCAGTACTTC; V gene: TRBV10-3; J gene: TRBJ2-5; clone size: .; D gene: TRBD2